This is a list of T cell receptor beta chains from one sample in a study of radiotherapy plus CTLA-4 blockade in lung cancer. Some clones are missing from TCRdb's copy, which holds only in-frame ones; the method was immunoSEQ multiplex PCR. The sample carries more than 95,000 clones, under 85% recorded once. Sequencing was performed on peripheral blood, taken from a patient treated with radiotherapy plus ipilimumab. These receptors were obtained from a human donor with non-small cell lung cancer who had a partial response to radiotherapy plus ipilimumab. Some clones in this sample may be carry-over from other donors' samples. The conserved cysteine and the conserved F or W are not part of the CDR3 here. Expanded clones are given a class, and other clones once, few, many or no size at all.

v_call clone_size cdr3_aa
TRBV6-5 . ASSYSRGTSGMRQF
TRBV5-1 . ASSVPTSGRAGKTQY
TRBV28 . ASRGHLYNSPLH
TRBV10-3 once ATGGGTDTQY
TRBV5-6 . ASSQENGYEQY
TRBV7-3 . ASSLEVARRDRGAGELF
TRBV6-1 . ASSEQVAKNIQY
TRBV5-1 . ASSLRQGGGYT
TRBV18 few ASSRGSGNTIY
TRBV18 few ASSPEQGRNYGYT
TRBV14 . ASSRRLAELYNEQF
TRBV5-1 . ASSLMRENSPLH
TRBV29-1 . SVQRANIQY
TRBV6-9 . ASTRDRQY
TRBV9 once ASSFSGVGTDTQY
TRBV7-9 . ASTLGQGIYGYT
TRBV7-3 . ASTLICGPETDQCGNTEAF
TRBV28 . ASSTLEAGYFNPRRGTQY
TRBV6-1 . ASTTQTGHNYGYT
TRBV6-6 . ASRSGQDNSPLH
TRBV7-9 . ASSLVGGVNSPLH
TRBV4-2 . ASSQEGGRVNEKLF
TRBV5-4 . ASSWGTSRVNGEQF
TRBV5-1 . ASSLASGGTTSTDTQY
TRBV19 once ASSIDLGLSYEQY
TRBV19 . ASSIGGGQASYEQY
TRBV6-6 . ASSPKILAGEMVQY
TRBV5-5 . ASSTDRGWTEAF
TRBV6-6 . ASRSGRGVGRQY
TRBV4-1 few ASSRQGLDTQY
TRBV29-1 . SVSGSGYT
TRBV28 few ASSPPKGGYQPQH
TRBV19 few ASFLQGAVDYGYT
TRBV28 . ASSLYRGSNTEAF
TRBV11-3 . ASSYPGAGQGDYEQY
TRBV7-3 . ASSLMGTPNEKLF
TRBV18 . ASSSPGQGAYEQY
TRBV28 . ASSSPNGGTRSYTEF
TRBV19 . ASTRGAAANTGELF
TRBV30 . AWSGTSGRSSYNEQF
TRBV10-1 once ASPGTRESEQY
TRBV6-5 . ASSNGQGGEKLF
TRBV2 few ATGQGNYGYT
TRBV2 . ASSLTGVSEQY
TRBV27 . ASSLREAINEQF
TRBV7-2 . ASMQGVAGGSETQY
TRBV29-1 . SVDRGGYEQY
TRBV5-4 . ASGRTPQDTQY
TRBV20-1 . SADKEREQY
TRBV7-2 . ASSSLGWGDANTEAF
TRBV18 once ASSPHPGGGNEKLF
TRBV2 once ASSVEDRASPLH
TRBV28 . ASSFPGQGTDTQY
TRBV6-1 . ASSGDRSTEAF
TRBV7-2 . ASSLAYTGVGEQF
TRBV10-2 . ASKGTSGSDTQY
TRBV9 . ASSATPQVFDNSPLH
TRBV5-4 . ASSSGGEGHSYNEQF
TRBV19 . ASSSTGATEAF